These 20 T cell receptor beta chains were all obtained from the same sample, sequenced in a study of metastatic and nonmetastatic thyroid tumors. Every patient underwent thyroid surgery untreated. TCRdb re-called clones from the PCR reads using MiXCR. The sample includes about 19,000 clones, over 20% of them seen just once. Sequenced input: tumor tissue. Every receptor here comes from a male donor with papillary thyroid cancer or a benign thyroid nodule (not recorded which). Some clones in this sample may be carry-over from other donors' samples.

This clone was seen only once. Different DNA sequences within this sample yield the same CDR3. V gene TRBV20-1 combines with J gene TRBJ2-4, with TRBD2 as a possible D gene (7 bases). This CDR3 region has 17 residues. From germline, CDR1 is DFQATT and CDR2 SNEGSKA (reference sequence). V gave up 6 bases and J gave up 4 bases, with 25 bases separating them. The CDR3 DNA is TGCAGTGCCCACGGGACAAGCGGGACCCTAGCGAAAAACATTCAGTACTTC. The encoded protein is CSAHGTSGTLAKNIQYF.

A note on this clone: A much larger clone is a single base away; this may be a read error. Other nucleotide sequences in the sample specify the same CDR3. The V call is TRBV3-1, the J call TRBJ1-1; possibly TRBD1 for D (5 bases). CDR1 is LGHDT and CDR2 is YNNKEL in the germline V gene (reference sequence). The CDR3 consists of 14 residues. V lost 5 bases and J 2 bases, leaving 12 bases between the germline ends. The CDR3 sequence: CASSFGTPNTEAFF. The DNA of the CDR3 is TGTGCCAGCAGCTTCGGGACGCCTAACACTGAAGCTTTCTTT.

A word on this clone: The junction shows a germline mismatch at one end, possibly a read error. The CDR3 loop reads CASSLVASSGYTIYF. In DNA, the CDR3 is TGTGCCAGCAGTTTAGTCGCGAGCTCTGGATACACCATATATTTT. The V gene is TRBV12-3 or TRBV12-4, the J gene TRBJ1-3; D not certain. The CDR3 has 15 amino acids.

In regard to this clone: A read error may account for a junction end that differs from germline. The chain couples TRBV7-8 to TRBJ1-6; D remains unclear. The CDR3 is 14 amino acids. CDR1 is SGHVS, CDR2 FQNEAQ, per germline. In DNA, the CDR3 is TGTGTCAGCAGCTGGACGGGGAGGAATTCACCCCTCCACTTT. It is translated as CVSSWTGRNSPLHF. The whole variable domain, remainder taken from reference TRBV7-8 and TRBJ1-6, is GAGVSQSPRYKVAKRGQDVALRCDPISGHVSLFWYQQALGQGPEFLTYFQNEAQLDKSGLPSDRFFAERPEGSVSTLKIQRTQQEDSAVYLCVSSWTGRNSPLHFGNGTRLTVT.

The rearrangement uses TRBV5-5 and TRBJ2-7; D is ambiguous. Germline loops: CDR1 SGHKS, CDR2 YYEKEE (reference sequence). There are 12 residues in the CDR3. V lost 0 bases, J lost 4 bases, and 5 bases lay in between. CDR3 residues: CASSLVAYEQYF. Written as DNA, the CDR3 is TGTGCCAGCAGCTTGGTGGCTTACGAGCAGTACTTC. Full variable domain (remainder filled in from reference TRBV5-5 and TRBJ2-7): DAGVTQSPTHLIKTRGQQVTLRCSPISGHKSVSWYQQVLGQGPQFIFQYYEKEERGRGNFPDRFSARQFPNYSSELNVNALLLGDSALYLCASSLVAYEQYFGPGTRLTVT.

This clone was recorded at least ten times. The chain joins TRBV28 to TRBJ2-3; the D gene could be TRBD1 or TRBD2 (9 bases each). Trimming took 3 bases from V and 0 from J, leaving 28 bases between them. This CDR3 spans 21 amino acids. Germline lookup yields CDR1 MDHEN and CDR2 SYDVKM. The CDR3 DNA sequence: TGTGCCAGCAGTTTTCTGTGGGACAGGGAACCTAGCGGGACTAGCACAGATACGCAGTATTTT. It translates to CASSFLWDREPSGTSTDTQYF.

This clone was found a few times. The chain uses TRBV6-1 and TRBJ2-7, with D unresolved. This CDR3 contains 13 residues. The germline V gene has CDR1 MNHNS and CDR2 SASEGT. The V and J ends lost 4 bases and 3 bases respectively, with 10 bases between them. The CDR3 loop is CASSGRLLYEQYF. CDR3 coding DNA: TGTGCCAGCAGTGGACGGCTACTCTACGAGCAGTACTTC.

The chain combines TRBV28 with TRBJ2-7, with D maybe TRBD1 (5 bases). From germline, CDR1 is MDHEN and CDR2 SYDVKM. Trimming shortened V by 5 bases and J by 0 bases, and 11 bases separated the two germline ends. The CDR3 is 14 residues long. The CDR3: CASSLDSFSYEQYF. CDR3 DNA sequence: TGTGCCAGCAGTCTAGACAGTTTCTCCTACGAGCAGTACTTC.

This clone has a count of ten or more. The gene calls are TRBV28 and TRBJ2-7; D is uncertain. Between the trimmed V and J ends, which lost 2 bases and 7 bases, there was a span of 15 bases. CDR3 length: 14 amino acids. The V gene's germline CDR1 is MDHEN and CDR2 SYDVKM. The CDR3 DNA reads TGTGCCAGCAGTTTAGCCCTTACCCTAGGGGAGCAGTACTTC. Translation: CASSLALTLGEQYF.

The chain couples TRBV15 to TRBJ2-2; D could derive from TRBD1 or TRBD2 (5 bases each). Germline values: CDR1 LNHNV, CDR2 YYDKDF (reference sequence). V was shortened by 0 bases and J by 2 bases, with 25 bases between the two germline ends. The CDR3 runs to 21 residues. CDR3 nucleotide sequence: TGTGCCACCAGCAGAGAAAGAACCTCCGGGACGACCGCTTCAAACACCGGGGAGCTGTTTTTT. Translated, it gives CATSRERTSGTTASNTGELFF.

The chain combines TRBV6-1 with TRBJ2-3, with TRBD1 as a possible D gene (6 bases). The CDR3 runs to 13 residues. Germline CDR1 and CDR2: MNHNS and SASEGT. V was cut by 6 bases and J by 6 bases, with 13 bases left in between. The CDR3, as DNA: TGTGCCAGCAGAGCACAGGGTCCTGATACGCAGTATTTT. This codes for CASRAQGPDTQYF.

The chain links TRBV6-5 to TRBJ1-2; D gene unclear. Germline CDR1 and CDR2: MNHEY and SVGAGI. V was cut by 4 bases and J by 5 bases, with 8 bases left in between. The CDR3 extends over 12 amino acids. CDR3 DNA sequence: TGTGCCAGCAGTTCCGGACTGTATGGCTACACCTTC. Residues: CASSSGLYGYTF.

This clone occurred many times. J is TRBJ2-1 and V is TRBV6-2 or TRBV6-3; D possibly corresponds to TRBD1 (5 bases). Germline V gene lookup returns CDR1 MNHEY and CDR2 SVGEGT. The CDR3 is made up of 13 amino acids. The V gene lost 6 bases and the J gene lost 7 bases, with 13 bases spanning the gap. The CDR3 DNA sequence: TGTGCCAGCAGCACAGGACGTAGGAATGAGCAGTTCTTC. As protein: CASSTGRRNEQFF.

The genes are TRBV9 and TRBJ2-1; the D gene is possibly TRBD2 (5 bases). CDR3 length: 15 residues. CDR1 is SGDLS, CDR2 YYNGEE, per germline. V lost 3 bases to trimming and J lost 6 bases, with 16 bases between them. CDR3 in DNA: TGTGCCAGCAGCGCCGATCGGGGAGCCTTCAATGAGCAGTTCTTC. Its translation: CASSADRGAFNEQFF.

This clone came up many times. The chain carries TRBV5-1 and TRBJ2-3, with 8 bases matching TRBD2. The CDR3 sequence is 19 residues long. J lost 1 base, V lost 3 bases, and 16 bases had no gene match. The germline gives CDR1 SGHRS, CDR2 YFSETQ. This CDR3 is CASSSTLAGFFRGTDTQYF. DNA of the CDR3: TGCGCCAGCAGCTCCACTCTAGCGGGCTTCTTTCGAGGCACAGATACGCAGTATTTT.

Concerning this clone: This may be a read error, as it is one base from a much larger clone. Other DNA sequences within the sample encode an identical CDR3. V usage is TRBV7-6 and J usage is TRBJ2-7; D may be TRBD1 or TRBD2 (5 bases each). The length of the CDR3 is 14 residues. Germline V CDR1 and CDR2: SGHVS, FNYEAQ. Trimming left V 5 bases short and J 4 bases short, with 15 bases between. The CDR3 loop reads CASSPGTGLYEQYF. CDR3 in DNA: TGTGCCAGCAGCCCTGGGACGGGCCTATACGAGCAGTACTTC.

The table lists this clone with many counts. This chain connects TRBV7-2 to TRBJ2-7; TRBD2 matches 10 bases. There are 14 residues in the CDR3. Trimming cost V 4 bases and J 7 bases; bases outside gene matches: 7. In germline, CDR1 is SGHTA, CDR2 FQGNSA. Here the CDR3 reads CASSSRAGGREQYF. The DNA for the CDR3 is TGTGCCAGCAGCTCCCGAGCGGGAGGGCGGGAGCAGTACTTC.

Regarding this clone: One end of the junction varies from germline; a read error may be responsible. The genes are TRBV5-5 and TRBJ2-7; possible D gene TRBD1, 5 bases. Germline lookup yields CDR1 SGHKS and CDR2 YYEKEE (reference sequence). This CDR3 is built from 14 residues. The CDR3 sequence: CASILFDRAYEQYF. The CDR3, as DNA: TGTGCCAGCATCTTGTTTGACAGAGCCTACGAGCAGTACTTC.

The table lists this clone with many counts. The chain couples TRBV7-3 to TRBJ2-1; possible D gene TRBD1, 5 bases. Germline assignment: CDR1 SGHTA and CDR2 FQGTGA. V was trimmed by 2 bases and J by 5 bases, leaving 13 bases between them. This CDR3 is built from 15 residues. As DNA, the CDR3 is TGTGCCAGCAGCTTACAGGTGGGGCCTAACAATGAGCAGTTCTTC. Protein: CASSLQVGPNNEQFF.

In this sample, this clone turned up many times. The chain recombines TRBV6-1 with TRBJ2-6; D not certain. V shed 6 bases and J shed 0 bases, with 9 bases lying between them. CDR3 size: 15 residues. CDR1 and CDR2 (germline): MNHNS, SASEGT. The CDR3 spells CASSVRSSGANVLTF. Written as DNA, the CDR3 is TGTGCCAGCAGCGTCAGGAGCTCTGGGGCCAACGTCCTGACTTTC.